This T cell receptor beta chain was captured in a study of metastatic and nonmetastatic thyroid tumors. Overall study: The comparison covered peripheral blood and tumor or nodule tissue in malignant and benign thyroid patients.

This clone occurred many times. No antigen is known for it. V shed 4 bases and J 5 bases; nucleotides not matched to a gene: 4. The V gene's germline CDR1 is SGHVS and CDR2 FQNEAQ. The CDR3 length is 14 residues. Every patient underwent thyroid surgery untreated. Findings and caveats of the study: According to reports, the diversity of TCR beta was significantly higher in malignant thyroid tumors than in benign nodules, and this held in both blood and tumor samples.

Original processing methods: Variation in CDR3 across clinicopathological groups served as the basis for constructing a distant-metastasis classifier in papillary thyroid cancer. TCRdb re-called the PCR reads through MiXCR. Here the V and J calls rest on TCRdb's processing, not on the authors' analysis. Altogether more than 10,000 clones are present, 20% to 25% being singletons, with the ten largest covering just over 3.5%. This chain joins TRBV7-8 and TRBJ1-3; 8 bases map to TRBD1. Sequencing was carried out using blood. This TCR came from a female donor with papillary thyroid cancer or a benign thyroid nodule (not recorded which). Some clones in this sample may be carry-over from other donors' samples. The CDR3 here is CASSSTGGRNTIYF. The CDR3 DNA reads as TGTGCCAGCAGCTCTACAGGGGGAAGAAACACCATATATTTT.